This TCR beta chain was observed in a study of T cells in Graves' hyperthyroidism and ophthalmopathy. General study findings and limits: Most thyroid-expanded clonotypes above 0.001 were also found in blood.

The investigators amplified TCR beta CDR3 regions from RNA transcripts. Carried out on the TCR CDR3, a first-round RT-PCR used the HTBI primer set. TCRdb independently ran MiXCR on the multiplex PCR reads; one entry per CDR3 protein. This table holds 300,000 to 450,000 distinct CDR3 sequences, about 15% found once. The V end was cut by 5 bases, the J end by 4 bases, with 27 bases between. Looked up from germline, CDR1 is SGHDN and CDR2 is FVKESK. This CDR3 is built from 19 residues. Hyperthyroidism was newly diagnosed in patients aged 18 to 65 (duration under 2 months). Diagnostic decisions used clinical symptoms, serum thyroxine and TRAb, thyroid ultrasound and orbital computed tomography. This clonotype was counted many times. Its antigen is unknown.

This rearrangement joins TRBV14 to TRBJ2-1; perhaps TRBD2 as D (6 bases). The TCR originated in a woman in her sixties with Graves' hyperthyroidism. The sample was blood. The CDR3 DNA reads TGTGCCAGCAGCACCCCTCGTTTCTCGCCCGACGGGGGATACAATGAGCAGTTCTTC. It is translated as CASSTPRFSPDGGYNEQFF.